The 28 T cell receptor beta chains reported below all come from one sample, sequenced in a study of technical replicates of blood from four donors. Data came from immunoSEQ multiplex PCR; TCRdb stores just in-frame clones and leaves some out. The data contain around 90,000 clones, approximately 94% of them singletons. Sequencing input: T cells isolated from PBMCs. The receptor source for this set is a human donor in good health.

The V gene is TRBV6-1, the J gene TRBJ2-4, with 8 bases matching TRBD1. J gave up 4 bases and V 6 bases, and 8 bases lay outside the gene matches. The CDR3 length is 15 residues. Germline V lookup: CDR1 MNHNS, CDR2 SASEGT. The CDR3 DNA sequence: TGTGCCAGCAGGAGGGACAGGACAGTTAAAAACATTCAGTACTTC. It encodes CASRRDRTVKNIQYF.

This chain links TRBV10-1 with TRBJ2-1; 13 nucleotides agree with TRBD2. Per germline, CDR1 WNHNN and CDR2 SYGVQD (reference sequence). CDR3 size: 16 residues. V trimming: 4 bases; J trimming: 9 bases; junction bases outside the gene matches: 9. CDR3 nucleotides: TGCGCCAGCAGTGTCTCCGGGACTAGCGGGGATAGTGAGCAGTTCTTC. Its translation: CASSVSGTSGDSEQFF.

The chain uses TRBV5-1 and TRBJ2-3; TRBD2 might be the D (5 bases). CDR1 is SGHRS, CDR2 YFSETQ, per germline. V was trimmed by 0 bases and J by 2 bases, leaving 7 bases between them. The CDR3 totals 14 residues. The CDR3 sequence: CASSLAGDTDTQYF. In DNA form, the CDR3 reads TGCGCCAGCAGCTTGGCCGGGGACACAGATACGCAGTATTTT.

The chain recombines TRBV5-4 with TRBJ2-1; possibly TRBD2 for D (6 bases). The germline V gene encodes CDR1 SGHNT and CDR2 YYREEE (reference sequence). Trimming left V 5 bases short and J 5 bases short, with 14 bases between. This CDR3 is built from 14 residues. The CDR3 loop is CASRHASDHNEQFF. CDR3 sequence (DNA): TGTGCCAGCAGGCACGCTAGCGACCACAATGAGCAGTTCTTC. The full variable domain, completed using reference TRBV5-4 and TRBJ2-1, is ETGVTQSPTHLIKTRGQQVTLRCSSQSGHNTVSWYQQALGQGPQFIFQYYREEENGRGNFPPRFSGLQFPNYSSELNVNALELDDSALYLCASRHASDHNEQFFGPGTRLTVL.

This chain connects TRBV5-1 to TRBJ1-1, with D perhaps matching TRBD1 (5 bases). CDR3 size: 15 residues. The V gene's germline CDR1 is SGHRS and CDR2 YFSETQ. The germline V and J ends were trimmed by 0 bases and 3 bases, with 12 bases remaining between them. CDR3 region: CASSLGWGGDTEAFF. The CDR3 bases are TGCGCCAGCAGCTTGGGGTGGGGAGGGGACACTGAAGCTTTCTTT.

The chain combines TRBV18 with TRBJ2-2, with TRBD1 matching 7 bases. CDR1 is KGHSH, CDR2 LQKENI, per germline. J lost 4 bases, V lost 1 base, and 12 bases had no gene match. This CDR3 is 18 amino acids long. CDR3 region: CASSPREAGGIGTGELFF. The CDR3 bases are TGTGCCAGCTCACCACGCGAGGCAGGGGGTATCGGCACCGGGGAGCTGTTTTTT.

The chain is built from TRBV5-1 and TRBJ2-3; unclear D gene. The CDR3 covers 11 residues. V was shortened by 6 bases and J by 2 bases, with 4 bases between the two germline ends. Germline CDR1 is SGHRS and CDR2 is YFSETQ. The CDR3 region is CASTITDTQYF. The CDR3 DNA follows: TGCGCCAGCACCATCACAGATACGCAGTATTTT.

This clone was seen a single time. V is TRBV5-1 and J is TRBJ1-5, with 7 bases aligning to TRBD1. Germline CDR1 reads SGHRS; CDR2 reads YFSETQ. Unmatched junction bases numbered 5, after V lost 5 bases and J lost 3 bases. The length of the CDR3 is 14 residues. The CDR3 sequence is CASSEGQPNQPQHF. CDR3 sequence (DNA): TGCGCCAGCAGTGAGGGACAGCCCAATCAGCCCCAGCATTTT.

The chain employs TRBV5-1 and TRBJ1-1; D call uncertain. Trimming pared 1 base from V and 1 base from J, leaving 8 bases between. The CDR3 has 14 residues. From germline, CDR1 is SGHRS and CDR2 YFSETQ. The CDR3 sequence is CASSLSGKNTEAFF. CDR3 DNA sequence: TGCGCCAGCAGCTTGTCGGGGAAGAACACTGAAGCTTTCTTT. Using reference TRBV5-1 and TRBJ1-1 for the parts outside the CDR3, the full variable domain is KAGVTQTPRYLIKTRGQQVTLSCSPISGHRSVSWYQQTPGQGLQFLFEYFSETQRNKGNFPGRFSGRQFSNSRSEMNVSTLELGDSALYLCASSLSGKNTEAFFGQGTRLTVV.

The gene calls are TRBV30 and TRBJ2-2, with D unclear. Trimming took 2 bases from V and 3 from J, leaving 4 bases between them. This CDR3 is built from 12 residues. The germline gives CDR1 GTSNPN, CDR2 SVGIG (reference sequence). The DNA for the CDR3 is TGTGCCTGGAGTCTTTACACCGGGGAGCTGTTTTTT. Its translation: CAWSLYTGELFF.

For the CDR3, the DNA is TGTGCCAGCCGGGGAGATACGCAGTATTTT. Its translation is CASRGDTQYF. The rearrangement links TRBV25-1 to TRBJ2-3, with D tentatively TRBD2 (5 bases). Germline values: CDR1 MGHDK, CDR2 SYGVNS. Trimming cost V 8 bases and J 5 bases, with 5 bases left between them. The length of the CDR3 is 10 residues.

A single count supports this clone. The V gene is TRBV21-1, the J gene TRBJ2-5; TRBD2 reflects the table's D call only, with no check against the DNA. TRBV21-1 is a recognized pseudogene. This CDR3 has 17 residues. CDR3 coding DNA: TGTGCCAGCGGTTGGCGGGAGGTCTGGATGTACCAAGAGACCCAGTACTTC. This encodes CASGWREVWMYQETQYF.

CDR3 residues: CASSKWGGRGGSNQPQHF. In nucleotides, the CDR3 is TGTGCCAGCAGCAAATGGGGAGGGCGTGGGGGTAGCAATCAGCCCCAGCATTTT. This sequence joins TRBV21-1 and TRBJ1-5. TRBV21-1 has pseudogene status. The CDR3 is 18 amino acids.

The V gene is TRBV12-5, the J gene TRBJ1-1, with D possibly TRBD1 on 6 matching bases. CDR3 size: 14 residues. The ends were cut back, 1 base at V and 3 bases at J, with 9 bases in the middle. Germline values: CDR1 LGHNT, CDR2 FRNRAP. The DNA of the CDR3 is TGTGCTAGTGGTTTGGAGTGGACAGACACTGAAGCTTTCTTT. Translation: CASGLEWTDTEAFF.

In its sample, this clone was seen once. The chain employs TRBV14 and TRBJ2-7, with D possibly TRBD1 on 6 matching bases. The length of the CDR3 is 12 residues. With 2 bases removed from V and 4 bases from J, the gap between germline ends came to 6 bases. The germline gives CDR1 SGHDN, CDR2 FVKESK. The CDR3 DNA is TGTGCCAGCAGCCAAACAGGGTACGAGCAGTACTTC. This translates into CASSQTGYEQYF.

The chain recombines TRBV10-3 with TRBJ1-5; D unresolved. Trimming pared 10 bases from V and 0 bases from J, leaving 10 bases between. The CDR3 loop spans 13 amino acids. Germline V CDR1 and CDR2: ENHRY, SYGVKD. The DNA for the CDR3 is TGTGCCACCCTTCCAGATAGCAATCAGCCCCAGCATTTT. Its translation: CATLPDSNQPQHF.

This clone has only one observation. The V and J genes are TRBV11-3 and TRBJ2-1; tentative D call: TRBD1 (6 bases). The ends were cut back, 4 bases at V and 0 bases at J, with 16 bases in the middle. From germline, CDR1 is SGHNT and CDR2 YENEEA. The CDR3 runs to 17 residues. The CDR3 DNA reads TGTGCCAGCAGCTCCCGAACAGGGACAAGCTCCTACAATGAGCAGTTCTTC. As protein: CASSSRTGTSSYNEQFF.

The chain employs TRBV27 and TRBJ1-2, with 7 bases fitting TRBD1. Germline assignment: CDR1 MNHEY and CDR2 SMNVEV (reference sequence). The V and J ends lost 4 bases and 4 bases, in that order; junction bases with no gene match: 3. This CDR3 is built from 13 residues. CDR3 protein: CASSYRGVYGYTF. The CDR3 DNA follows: TGTGCCAGCAGTTACAGGGGAGTCTATGGCTACACCTTC.

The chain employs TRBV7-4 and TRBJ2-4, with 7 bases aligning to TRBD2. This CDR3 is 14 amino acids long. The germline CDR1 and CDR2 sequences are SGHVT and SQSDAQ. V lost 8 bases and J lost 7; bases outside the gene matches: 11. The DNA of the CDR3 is TGTGCCAGCCGGGAGGCAACTGGGTACAACATTCAGTACTTC. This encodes CASREATGYNIQYF.

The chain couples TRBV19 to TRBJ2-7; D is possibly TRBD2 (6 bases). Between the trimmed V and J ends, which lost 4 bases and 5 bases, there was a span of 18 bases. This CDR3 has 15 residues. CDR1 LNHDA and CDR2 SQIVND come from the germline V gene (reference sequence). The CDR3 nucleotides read TGTGCCAGTAGTACCGGGGACTCGGTATCCCACGAGCAGTACTTC. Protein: CASSTGDSVSHEQYF.

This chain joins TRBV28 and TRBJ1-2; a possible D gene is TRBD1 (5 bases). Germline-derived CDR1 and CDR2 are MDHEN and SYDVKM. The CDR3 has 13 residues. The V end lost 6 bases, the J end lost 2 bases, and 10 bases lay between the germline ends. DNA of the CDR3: TGTGCCAGCAGCCCAGGGTCAAACTATGGCTACACCTTC. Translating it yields CASSPGSNYGYTF.

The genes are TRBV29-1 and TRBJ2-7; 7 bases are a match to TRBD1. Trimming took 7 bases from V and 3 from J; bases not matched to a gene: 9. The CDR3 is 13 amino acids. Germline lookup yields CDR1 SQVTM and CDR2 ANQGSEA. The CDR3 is CSASDREDYEQYF. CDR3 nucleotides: TGCAGCGCGTCCGACAGGGAAGACTACGAGCAGTACTTC.

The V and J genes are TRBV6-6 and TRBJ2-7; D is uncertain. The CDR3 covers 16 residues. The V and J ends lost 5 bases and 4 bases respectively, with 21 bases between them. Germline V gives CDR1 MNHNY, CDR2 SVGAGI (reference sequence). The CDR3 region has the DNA TGTGCCAGCAGTGCTGCCGACTCGGATGTACTTTACGAGCAGTACTTC. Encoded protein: CASSAADSDVLYEQYF.

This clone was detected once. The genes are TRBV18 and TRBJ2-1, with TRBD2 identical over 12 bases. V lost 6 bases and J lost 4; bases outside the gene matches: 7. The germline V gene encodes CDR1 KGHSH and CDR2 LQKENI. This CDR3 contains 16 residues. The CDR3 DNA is TGTGCCAGCTCTCCCAGACTAGCGGGAGATTACAATGAGCAGTTCTTC. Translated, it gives CASSPRLAGDYNEQFF.

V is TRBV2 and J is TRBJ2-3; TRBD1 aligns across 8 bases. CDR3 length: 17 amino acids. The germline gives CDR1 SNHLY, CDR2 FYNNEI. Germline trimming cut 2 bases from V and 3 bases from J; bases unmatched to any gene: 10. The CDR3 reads CASSERAGGVPTDTQYF. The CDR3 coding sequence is TGTGCCAGCAGTGAAAGGGCAGGGGGCGTACCTACAGATACGCAGTATTTT.

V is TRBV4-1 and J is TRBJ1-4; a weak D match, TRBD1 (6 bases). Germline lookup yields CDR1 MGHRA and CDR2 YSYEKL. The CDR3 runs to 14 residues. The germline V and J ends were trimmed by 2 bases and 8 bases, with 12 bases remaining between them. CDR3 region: CASSQTGQKEKLFF. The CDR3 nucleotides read TGCGCCAGCAGCCAAACCGGACAGAAGGAAAAACTGTTTTTT.

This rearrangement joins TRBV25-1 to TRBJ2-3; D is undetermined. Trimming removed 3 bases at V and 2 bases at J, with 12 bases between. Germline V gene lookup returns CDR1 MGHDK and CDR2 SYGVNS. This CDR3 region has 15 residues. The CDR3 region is CASSDPAELTDTQYF. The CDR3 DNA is TGTGCCAGCAGTGACCCTGCGGAACTCACAGATACGCAGTATTTT.

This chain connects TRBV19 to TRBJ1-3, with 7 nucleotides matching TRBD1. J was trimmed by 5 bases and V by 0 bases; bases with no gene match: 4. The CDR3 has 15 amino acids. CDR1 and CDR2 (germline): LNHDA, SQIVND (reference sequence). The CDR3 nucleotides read TGTGCCAGTAGTATAGAGGACAGGAACAGAAACACCATATATTTT. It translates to CASSIEDRNRNTIYF. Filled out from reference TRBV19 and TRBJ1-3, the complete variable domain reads DGGITQSPKYLFRKEGQNVTLSCEQNLNHDAMYWYRQDPGQGLRLIYYSQIVNDFQKGDIAEGYSVSREKKESFPLTVTSAQKNPTAFYLCASSIEDRNRNTIYFGEGSWLTVV.